One T cell receptor beta chain is described in this entry. Antigen specificity is unknown. The data originate from a study of T cell responses to AZD1222 COVID-19 vaccine. The study's findings and limits: Two AZD1222 administrations were followed by greater Spike-specific TCR breadth and depth. Only a handful of individuals given AZD1222 were seropositive at baseline. Repertoire sampling was restricted to post-peak T cell response timepoints. Mostly white British, mostly female donors; authors suggested clonal diversity may be underestimated.

The V gene end was trimmed by 7 bases and the J gene end by 4 bases; junction bases not matched to a gene: 14. CDR1 is SGHTA, CDR2 FQGNSA, per germline. This CDR3 region has 17 residues. Some clones are missing from TCRdb's copy, which holds only in-frame ones; the method was immunoSEQ multiplex PCR. The sample lists 150,000 to 250,000 clones; around 93% were seen once. Source: peripheral blood, taken 28 days after the second AZD1222 dose. The clonotype was recovered from an adult who received the AZD1222 COVID-19 vaccine. This rearrangement joins TRBV7-2 to TRBJ1-3; 9 nucleotides align to TRBD1. The CDR3 sequence: CASNYRDRAFQGNTIYF. CDR3 bases: TGTGCCAGCAACTACCGGGACAGGGCGTTTCAGGGAAACACCATATATTTT.